Presented here are 32 T cell receptor beta chains from one specimen sequenced in a study of blood T cell repertoires in COVID-19. Only in-frame clones appear in the TCRdb table, and some are missing; sequencing was by immunoSEQ multiplex PCR. The table has approximately 150,000 clones, 75% to 90% seen once; the top ten hold 2.5% to 3.5%. What was sequenced was peripheral blood. All receptors derive from a woman in her sixties with active COVID-19.

The rearrangement uses TRBV3-1 (or the pseudogene TRBV3-2) and TRBJ2-7; possible D gene TRBD1, 5 bases. The germline V gene has CDR1 LGHDT and CDR2 YNNKEL (reference sequence). CDR3 length equals 14 residues. V was pared by 6 bases and J by 2 bases, with 14 bases between. CDR3 nucleotides: TGTGCCAGCAGTGAAACAGGCGGCCCCTACGAGCAGTACTTC. This translates into CASSETGGPYEQYF.

V and J are TRBV6-2 or TRBV6-3 and TRBJ2-1, with 8 bases lining up with TRBD1. CDR1 MNHEY and CDR2 SVGEGT come from the germline V gene. V gave up 6 bases and J gave up 5 bases; unmatched junction bases: 12. The CDR3 covers 16 residues. CDR3 in DNA: TGTGCCAGCAGCAAGACAGGGGTCGGGGTGGACAATGAGCAGTTCTTC. It yields the protein CASSKTGVGVDNEQFF.

The sample holds a few counts of this clone. This rearrangement joins TRBV27 to TRBJ1-5, with TRBD1 matching over 9 bases. Trimming cost V 5 bases and J 4 bases; bases outside gene matches: 3. This CDR3 spans 14 amino acids. The germline V gene encodes CDR1 MNHEY and CDR2 SMNVEV (reference sequence). The CDR3, as DNA: TGTGCCAGCAGTCCCGGGACAGGGAATCAGCCCCAGCATTTT. Amino acids: CASSPGTGNQPQHF.

The chain recombines TRBV2 with TRBJ1-5; D possibly corresponds to TRBD1 (6 bases). CDR3 length: 16 amino acids. Trimming removed 5 bases from V and 4 bases from J, with 18 bases in between. Per germline, CDR1 SNHLY and CDR2 FYNNEI. CDR3 sequence reads: CASSSSGGQRNQPQHF. CDR3 DNA sequence: TGTGCCAGCAGTTCGTCCGGCGGACAGAGAAATCAGCCCCAGCATTTT.

The V gene is TRBV27, the J gene TRBJ1-1; 8 nucleotides line up with TRBD1. CDR3 length: 15 residues. Germline V gene lookup returns CDR1 MNHEY and CDR2 SMNVEV (reference sequence). Trimming removed 10 bases from V and 4 bases from J; junction bases left unmatched: 14. CDR3 protein: CANTRQGRSVTEAFF. As DNA, the CDR3 is TGTGCCAATACGAGACAGGGGCGCTCCGTCACTGAAGCTTTCTTT.

This clone was detected a few times. The V gene is TRBV5-6, the J gene TRBJ1-2; 7 nucleotides match TRBD1. The CDR3 loop spans 14 amino acids. V lost 3 bases to trimming and J lost 6 bases; unmatched junction nucleotides: 8. Germline V CDR1 and CDR2: SGHDT, YYEEEE. CDR3 DNA sequence: TGTGCCAGCAGCTCGACAGGGTCTGAGAATGGCTACACCTTC. Its protein product is CASSSTGSENGYTF.

This clone came up once. The junction departs from germline at one end; a sequencing error may be responsible. The chain uses TRBV3-1 (or the pseudogene TRBV3-2) and TRBJ1-2; D not certain. The CDR3 extends over 14 amino acids. Germline CDR1 is LGHDT and CDR2 is YNNKEL (reference sequence). The CDR3 region has the DNA TGTGCCAGCAGACAAGGGCCGGGTTCCTATGGCTACACCTTC. It specifies CASRQGPGSYGYTF.

The chain has TRBV6-2 or TRBV6-3 and TRBJ2-4, with a weak D call TRBD2 (6 bases). The ends were cut back, 2 bases at V and 3 bases at J, with 11 bases in the middle. CDR1 MNHEY and CDR2 SVGEGT come from the germline V gene. This CDR3 region has 15 residues. CDR3 DNA sequence: TGTGCCAGCAGTTACCGTCAGGACTACAAAAACATTCAGTACTTC. Its translation: CASSYRQDYKNIQYF.

DNA for the CDR3: TGCAGCGTTAGGACAGCCTCTGGAAACACCATATATTTT. This codes for CSVRTASGNTIYF. The genes are TRBV29-1 and TRBJ1-3, with a possible D match to TRBD1 (6 bases). Trimming removed 5 bases from V and 0 bases from J, with 8 bases in between. This CDR3 spans 13 amino acids. The germline gives CDR1 SQVTM, CDR2 ANQGSEA.

The chain employs TRBV6-1 and TRBJ1-1; D gene ambiguous. The V end was cut by 2 bases, the J end by 7 bases, with 14 bases between. The CDR3 consists of 14 residues. The germline V gene has CDR1 MNHNS and CDR2 SASEGT. This CDR3 is CASSESRREVEAFF. The CDR3 region has the DNA TGTGCCAGCAGTGAAAGTAGGCGGGAAGTTGAAGCTTTCTTT.

The chain employs TRBV5-1 and TRBJ2-6; D unclear. The CDR3 extends over 16 amino acids. Trimming pared 0 bases from V and 3 bases from J, leaving 10 bases between. Germline V gene data show CDR1 as SGHRS and CDR2 as YFSETQ. The CDR3 DNA reads TGCGCCAGCAGCTTGGGCTTTAACTTTGGGGCCAACGTCCTGACTTTC. Amino acid sequence: CASSLGFNFGANVLTF. Together with reference TRBV5-1 and TRBJ2-6, the CDR3 gives the full variable domain: KAGVTQTPRYLIKTRGQQVTLSCSPISGHRSVSWYQQTPGQGLQFLFEYFSETQRNKGNFPGRFSGRQFSNSRSEMNVSTLELGDSALYLCASSLGFNFGANVLTFGAGSRLTVL.

The chain carries TRBV15 and TRBJ1-1; TRBD1 might be the D (6 bases). There are 16 residues in the CDR3. From germline, CDR1 is LNHNV and CDR2 YYDKDF (reference sequence). Trimming took off 0 bases at V and 0 bases at J, with 11 bases between the two ends. The chain's CDR3 is CATSRDSGHLNTEAFF. The CDR3 nucleotides are TGTGCCACCAGCAGAGACTCGGGACACTTGAACACTGAAGCTTTCTTT.

This chain connects TRBV7-9 to TRBJ1-2; TRBD1 matches at 7 bases. The CDR3 loop spans 15 amino acids. V lost 1 base and J lost 8; bases outside the gene matches: 10. CDR1 is SEHNR, CDR2 FQNEAQ, per germline (reference sequence). Here the CDR3 reads CASSLVGDRDRGYTF. In DNA, the CDR3 is TGTGCCAGCAGCTTAGTTGGTGACAGGGATAGGGGCTACACCTTC.

The V gene is TRBV29-1, the J gene TRBJ2-3; 7 nucleotides line up with TRBD2. The CDR3 loop spans 13 amino acids. Germline CDR1 SQVTM, CDR2 ANQGSEA. The ends lost 7 bases at V and 2 bases at J; junction bases unmatched: 6. Here the CDR3 reads CSGGGAITDTQYF. CDR3 coding DNA: TGCAGCGGGGGAGGGGCGATCACAGATACGCAGTATTTT.

The chain has TRBV4-3 and TRBJ2-3; TRBD2 matches at 9 bases. After removal of 4 bases from V and 3 bases from J, the junction contained 8 bases not matched to a gene. The germline gives CDR1 LGHNA, CDR2 YSLEER. This CDR3 contains 16 residues. The CDR3 DNA sequence: TGCGCCAGCAGCCTTTCCGGGACTAGCAGTACAGATACGCAGTATTTT. Translation: CASSLSGTSSTDTQYF.

The chain couples TRBV19 to TRBJ2-7; 7 bases are shared with TRBD2. The germline V gene encodes CDR1 LNHDA and CDR2 SQIVND (reference sequence). This CDR3 spans 16 amino acids. After removal of 4 bases from V and 3 bases from J, the junction contained 12 bases not matched to a gene. The CDR3 spells CASSNSGGRGSYEQYF. The CDR3 nucleotides read TGTGCCAGTAGTAACTCGGGGGGTCGCGGGAGCTACGAGCAGTACTTC.

The J gene is TRBJ2-7, the V gene TRBV5-1; TRBD1 is a possible D gene (5 bases). V dropped 3 bases and J dropped 4 bases, with 14 bases sitting between them. Germline-derived CDR1 and CDR2 are SGHRS and YFSETQ. The CDR3 consists of 14 residues. The CDR3 loop is CASSSQGNLYEQYF. The CDR3 DNA follows: TGCGCCAGCAGCTCTCAGGGAAATTTATACGAGCAGTACTTC. Variable domain in full (rest from reference TRBV5-1 and TRBJ2-7): KAGVTQTPRYLIKTRGQQVTLSCSPISGHRSVSWYQQTPGQGLQFLFEYFSETQRNKGNFPGRFSGRQFSNSRSEMNVSTLELGDSALYLCASSSQGNLYEQYFGPGTRLTVT.

The gene calls are TRBV6-6 and TRBJ1-5; D is unresolved. V lost 1 base, J lost 3 bases, and 10 bases lay in between. Germline V gene data show CDR1 as MNHNY and CDR2 as SVGAGI (reference sequence). The CDR3 consists of 15 residues. The CDR3, as DNA: TGTGCCAGCAGTTACTTCGAACAGTCCAATCAGCCCCAGCATTTT. It yields the protein CASSYFEQSNQPQHF.

The V gene is TRBV9, the J gene TRBJ2-3, with 8 bases aligning to TRBD1. The V gene's germline CDR1 is SGDLS and CDR2 YYNGEE. This CDR3 is 15 amino acids long. J was trimmed by 2 bases and V by 3 bases; bases with no gene match: 5. The CDR3 loop reads CASSAGQGPTDTQYF. CDR3 sequence (DNA): TGTGCCAGCAGCGCCGGACAGGGCCCCACAGATACGCAGTATTTT.

The chain couples TRBV28 to TRBJ1-2; 8 bases match TRBD1. V lost 4 bases and J lost 5; bases outside the gene matches: 0. There are 12 residues in the CDR3. Germline lookup yields CDR1 MDHEN and CDR2 SYDVKM. The CDR3 DNA is TGTGCCAGCAGTTACAGGGGGTATGGCTACACCTTC. It is translated as CASSYRGYGYTF.

This chain connects TRBV7-8 to TRBJ2-5; the match to TRBD1 covers 11 bases. Germline trimming cut 2 bases from V and 4 bases from J; bases unmatched to any gene: 9. The CDR3 is 17 residues long. In germline, CDR1 is SGHVS, CDR2 FQNEAQ. The DNA of the CDR3 is TGTGCCAGCAGCTTACTACAAGGACAGGGGGCGCGAGAGACCCAGTACTTC. Encoded protein: CASSLLQGQGARETQYF.

The chain uses TRBV7-3 and TRBJ2-7, with D maybe TRBD1 (6 bases). The CDR3 extends over 13 amino acids. V was clipped by 5 bases and J by 3 bases, with 11 bases between them. The V gene's germline CDR1 is SGHTA and CDR2 FQGTGA. Here the CDR3 reads CASSPEGVYEQYF. In nucleotides, the CDR3 is TGTGCCAGCAGCCCCGAGGGGGTCTACGAGCAGTACTTC.

V and J are TRBV11-2 and TRBJ1-1; no clear D. The CDR3 has 15 residues. CDR1 SGHAT and CDR2 FQNNGV come from the germline V gene. The V gene lost 3 bases and the J gene lost 1 base, with 12 bases spanning the gap. CDR3 bases: TGTGCCAGCAGCTTGTTTTCCACAGCGAACACTGAAGCTTTCTTT. It codes for CASSLFSTANTEAFF.

The chain has TRBV27 and TRBJ2-7, with D tentatively TRBD2 (5 bases). The CDR3 spans 10 residues. Trimming stripped 9 bases from V and 5 bases from J, with 8 bases between. Germline loops: CDR1 MNHEY, CDR2 SMNVEV (reference sequence). The CDR3 spells CARAEDEQYF. The CDR3 DNA follows: TGTGCCAGGGCGGAGGACGAGCAGTACTTC.

The chain links TRBV11-2 to TRBJ2-7, with D perhaps matching TRBD1 (6 bases). CDR3 length: 14 residues. Germline V CDR1 and CDR2: SGHAT, FQNNGV. Trimming stripped 5 bases from V and 6 bases from J, with 17 bases between. CDR3 residues: CASSAQGLEVEQYF. For the CDR3, the DNA is TGTGCCAGCAGCGCACAGGGCCTGGAAGTCGAGCAGTACTTC.

This sequence joins TRBV5-1 and TRBJ2-3; D might be TRBD2 (5 bases). The germline V and J ends were trimmed by 0 bases and 8 bases, with 22 bases remaining between them. Germline V gene sequence: CDR1 SGHRS, CDR2 YFSETQ. There are 17 residues in the CDR3. CDR3 residues: CASSLAPERPKGGTQYF. CDR3 DNA: TGCGCCAGCAGCTTGGCCCCGGAGCGCCCCAAAGGAGGTACGCAGTATTTT.

The chain combines TRBV21-1 with TRBJ2-5; the table gives TRBD2 as D, unverified against the DNA. TRBV21-1 is marked as a pseudogene. The CDR3 is 16 amino acids. CDR3 protein: CASSIWGLAVCKTQYF. CDR3 nucleotides: TGTGCCAGCAGCATCTGGGGACTAGCGGTATGTAAGACCCAGTACTTC.

The chain carries TRBV21-1 and TRBJ2-3; TRBD1 is the table's D call, not checked against the DNA. TRBV21-1 is a recognized pseudogene. The CDR3 consists of 17 residues. The CDR3, as DNA: TGTGCCAGCAGCCTAATGCCGGACAGGCTGGGTACAGGTACGCAGTATTTT. Protein: CASSLMPDRLGTGTQYF.

The rearrangement uses TRBV6-2 or TRBV6-3 and TRBJ2-4; D unclear. V dropped 5 bases and J dropped 4 bases, with 9 bases sitting between them. The germline V gene has CDR1 MNHEY and CDR2 SVGEGT. The CDR3 is 13 residues long. Here the CDR3 DNA reads TGTGCCAGCAGTCTAGGATTGAAAAACATTCAGTACTTC. It yields the protein CASSLGLKNIQYF.

The chain recombines TRBV6-5 with TRBJ2-5; 8 bases align to TRBD2. CDR1 and CDR2 from the germline V gene are MNHEY and SVGAGI. J gave up 6 bases and V 2 bases, and 5 bases lay outside the gene matches. There are 14 residues in the CDR3. The CDR3: CASSYGTSRQTQYF. DNA for the CDR3: TGTGCCAGCAGTTACGGGACTAGTAGGCAGACCCAGTACTTC.

Written as DNA, the CDR3 is TGTGCCAGCAGCGTGGGACAGGCGATAACTAATGAAAAACTGTTTTTT. Protein sequence: CASSVGQAITNEKLFF. The genes are TRBV5-8 and TRBJ1-4; 8 bases agree with TRBD1. From germline, CDR1 is SGHTS and CDR2 YDEGEE. This CDR3 is 16 amino acids long. V dropped 4 bases and J dropped 1; count of bases not matched to a gene: 6.

This sequence joins TRBV4-1 and TRBJ2-3, with TRBD2 matching over 12 bases. Trimming at V came to 8 bases and at J to 3 bases, leaving 6 bases not matched to a gene. Germline V gene lookup returns CDR1 MGHRA and CDR2 YSYEKL. The CDR3 is 15 residues long. The CDR3 spells CASRLAGATTDTQYF. The CDR3 region has the DNA TGCGCCAGCCGACTAGCGGGAGCAACGACAGATACGCAGTATTTT.